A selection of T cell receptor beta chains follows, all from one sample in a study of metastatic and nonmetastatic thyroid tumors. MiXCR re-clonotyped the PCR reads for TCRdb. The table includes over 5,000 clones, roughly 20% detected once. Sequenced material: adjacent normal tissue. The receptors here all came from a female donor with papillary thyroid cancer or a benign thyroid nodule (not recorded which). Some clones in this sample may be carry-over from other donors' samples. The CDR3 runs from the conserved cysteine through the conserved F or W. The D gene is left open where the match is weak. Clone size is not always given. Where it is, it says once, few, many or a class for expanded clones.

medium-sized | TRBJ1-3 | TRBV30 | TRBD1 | CAWSVPGQGVFGNTIYF | TGTGCCTGGAGTGTCCCGGGACAGGGAGTTTTCGGAAACACCATATATTTT
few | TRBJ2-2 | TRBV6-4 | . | CASSDGGHTGELFF | TGTGCCAGCAGTGACGGGGGGCACACCGGGGAGCTGTTTTTT
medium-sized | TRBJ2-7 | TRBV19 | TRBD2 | CASSIAGVSYEQYF | TGTGCCAGTTCCATAGCGGGGGTCTCCTACGAGCAGTACTTC
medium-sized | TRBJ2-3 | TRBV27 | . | CASRPFGSTDTQYF | TGTGCCAGCAGACCGTTCGGGAGCACAGATACGCAGTATTTT
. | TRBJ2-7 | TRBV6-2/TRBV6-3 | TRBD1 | CASSFLTGHYEQYF | TGTGCCAGCAGTTTTCTGACAGGGCATTACGAGCAGTACTTC
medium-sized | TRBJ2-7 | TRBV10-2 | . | CASRPAGFSYEQYF | TGCGCCAGCAGACCGGCGGGGTTCTCCTACGAGCAGTACTTC
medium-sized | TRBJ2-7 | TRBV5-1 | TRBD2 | CASRASGGIPEQYF | TGCGCCAGCAGGGCGAGCGGGGGGATCCCCGAGCAGTACTTC
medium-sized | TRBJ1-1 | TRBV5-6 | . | CASSWGQTEAFF | TGTGCCAGCAGCTGGGGCCAGACTGAAGCTTTCTTT
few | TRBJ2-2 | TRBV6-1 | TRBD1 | CASNDRGRNTGELFF | TGTGCCAGCAACGACAGGGGGCGAAACACCGGGGAGCTGTTTTTT
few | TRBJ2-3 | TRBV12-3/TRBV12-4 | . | CASGLEGNQPQYF | TGTGCCAGCGGTTTGGAGGGGAACCAGCCCCAGTATTTT
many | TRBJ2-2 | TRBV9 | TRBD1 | CASSAPGQGANTGELFF | TGTGCCAGCAGCGCCCCGGGACAGGGGGCGAACACCGGGGAGCTGTTTTTT
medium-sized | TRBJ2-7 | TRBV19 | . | CASSKAVFSYEQYF | TGTGCCAGTAGTAAGGCAGTTTTCTCCTACGAGCAGTACTTC
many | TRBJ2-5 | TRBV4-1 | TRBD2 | CASSQAVSSGGQQETQYF | TGCGCCAGCAGCCAAGCAGTGAGTAGCGGGGGGCAACAAGAGACCCAGTACTTC
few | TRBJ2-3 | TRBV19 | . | CAGFYPYTDTQYF | TGTGCCGGATTTTACCCGTACACAGATACTCAGTATTTT
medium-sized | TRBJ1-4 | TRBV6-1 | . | CASSDGVTEKLFF | TGTGCCAGCAGTGATGGGGTAACCGAAAAACTGTTTTTT
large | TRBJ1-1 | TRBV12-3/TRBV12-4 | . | CASSFWGGTEAFF | TGTGCCAGCAGTTTTTGGGGGGGCACTGAAGCTTTCTTT
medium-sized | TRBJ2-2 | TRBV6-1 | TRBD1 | CASSRNRGQGNTGELFF | TGTGCCAGCAGCCGAAACCGGGGACAGGGGAACACCGGGGAGCTGTTTTTT